A selection of T cell receptor beta chains follows, all from one sample in a study of cytomegalovirus exposure and HLA in healthy donors. Assay used: immunoSEQ multiplex PCR; TCRdb lists only in-frame clones, some missing. The sample yields about 200,000 clones, more than 65% seen once. Sample: PBMCs. The receptors stem from a middle-aged man in good health and CMV-seropositive. Both conserved end residues are part of each CDR3. A D gene is named only where the DNA matches it firmly. Size tells how often a clone was seen (once, few, many) or the class of an expanded clone, and some rows leave it out.

TRBD1 TRBJ1-2 - TRBV6-5 TGTGCCAGCAGAACCGGGACAGGCTATGGCTACACCTTC CASRTGTGYGYTF
- TRBJ1-5 - TRBV6-1 TGTGCCAGCAGTTCGTCGGTTGATCAGCCCCAGCATTTT CASSSSVDQPQHF
- TRBJ2-1 - TRBV15 TGTGCCACCAGCAGAAGGTCGGGAGATCCATACAATGAGCAGTTCTTC CATSRRSGDPYNEQFF
TRBD1 TRBJ1-3 few TRBV10-3 TGTGCCATCAGTGAAGGACAGGGGGGAAACACCATATATTTT CAISEGQGGNTIYF
TRBD1 TRBJ1-2 - TRBV6-1 TGTGCCAGCAGTAGCCTGGACAGGGGACTTTATGGCTACACCTTC CASSSLDRGLYGYTF
- TRBJ2-5 - TRBV5-1 TGCGCCAGCAGCTTGGGATGGGCCCTCGGAGAGACCCAGTACTTC CASSLGWALGETQYF
TRBD2 TRBJ2-1 - TRBV28 TGTGCCAGCAGATGGGCGGGGGGTAACAATGAGCAGTTCTTC CASRWAGGNNEQFF
TRBD2 TRBJ2-1 - TRBV14 TGTGCCAGCAGCCCCGGGGCTAGCGGGGCCTCCTCGGAGCAGTTCTTC CASSPGASGASSEQFF
TRBD2 TRBJ2-1 - TRBV2 TGTGCCAGCAGTGTCCGGGGAGCGGGGTACAATGAGCAGTTCTTC CASSVRGAGYNEQFF
TRBD2 TRBJ2-2 - TRBV5-1 TGCGCCAGCAGCTTGGAGTTAGCGGGCCCCTCTGGCACCGGGGAGCTGTTTTTT CASSLELAGPSGTGELFF
- TRBJ2-2 - TRBV11-2 TGTGCCAGCAGCTTAAGTCTGGGACTTTACACCGGGGAGCTGTTTTTT CASSLSLGLYTGELFF
TRBD1 TRBJ1-6 few TRBV6-4 TGTGCCAGCAGCGGACAGGGGGCCGGATCACCCCTCCACTTT CASSGQGAGSPLHF
- TRBJ1-1 - TRBV11-1 TGTGCCAGCAGCTCCAGGGTCGGTGACACTGAAGCTTTCTTT CASSSRVGDTEAFF
- TRBJ2-7 - TRBV7-9 TGTGCCAGCAGCCTTGCCGACAGATTCTCCTACGAGCAGTACTTC CASSLADRFSYEQYF
- TRBJ1-2 - TRBV10-2 TGCGCCAGCAGTGACACTAACTATGGCTACACCTTC CASSDTNYGYTF
TRBD2 TRBJ2-2 - TRBV27 TGTGCCAGCAGTTTCGGACTAGCGGGAGGTGGGACCGGGGAGCTGTTTTTT CASSFGLAGGGTGELFF
TRBD1 TRBJ2-2 - TRBV5-1 TGCGCCAGCAGCTTATCAGGGGGCCCGAACACCGGGGAGCTGTTTTTT CASSLSGGPNTGELFF
TRBD2 TRBJ2-7 - TRBV10-3 TGTGCCATCAGTGAGTCAATCGGGGGGGATAGCTCCTACGAGCAGTACTTC CAISESIGGDSSYEQYF
- TRBJ2-5 - TRBV4-1 TGCGCCAGCAGCCAGGGGCGCCATCAAGAGACCCAGTACTTC CASSQGRHQETQYF
TRBD1 TRBJ2-3 few TRBV18 TGTGCCAGCTCAGGGACAGAGGGTTCCACAGATACGCAGTATTTT CASSGTEGSTDTQYF
TRBD1 TRBJ1-5 - TRBV18 TGTGCCAGCTCAGAGACAGGGTTTAATCAGCCCCAGCATTTT CASSETGFNQPQHF
TRBD1 TRBJ1-6 - TRBV6-4 TGTGCCAGCAGTGCCTCGGGACAGTTGAGTTCACCCCTCCACTTT CASSASGQLSSPLHF
- TRBJ2-7 - TRBV18 TGTGCCAGCTCACCGCAGGTTGACGAGCAGTACTTC CASSPQVDEQYF
TRBD1 TRBJ1-5 - TRBV4-1 TGCGCCAGCAGCCACCCGACAGGGAATCAGCCCCAGCATTTT CASSHPTGNQPQHF
- TRBJ2-7 - TRBV30 TGTGCCTGGACCCGACAGAATCTTTACGAGCAGTACTTC CAWTRQNLYEQYF
- TRBJ2-1 - TRBV27 TGTGCCAGCAGACGCACAGGGAATGAGCAGTTCTTC CASRRTGNEQFF
- TRBJ2-7 - TRBV11-2 TGTGCCAGCAGCAAAACAGATGTGAGCTCCTACGAGCAGTACTTC CASSKTDVSSYEQYF
- TRBJ1-1 few TRBV6-5 TGTGCCAGCAGTTACTCAGAGGGTAGAACTGAAGCTTTCTTT CASSYSEGRTEAFF
TRBD1 TRBJ2-3 once TRBV5-5 TGTGCCAGCAGCTCCGGACAGGATGGGACAGATACGCAGTATTTT CASSSGQDGTDTQYF
TRBD1 TRBJ1-1 - TRBV11-2 TGTGCCAGCAGCCTCGGGACAGCGAACACTGAAGCTTTCTTT CASSLGTANTEAFF
- TRBJ2-2 once TRBV7-2 TGTGCCAGCAGCGCCCGGCCGGGGAAGACCGGGGAGCTGTTTTTT CASSARPGKTGELFF
TRBD1 TRBJ1-5 - TRBV28 TGTGCCAGCAGTTTACCACAGGGGGGGCATCAGCCCCAGCATTTT CASSLPQGGHQPQHF
- TRBJ1-2 - TRBV18 TGTGCCAGCTCACCTGGTGCCCAGGGGCAAGACCTAGGCTATGGCTACACCTTC CASSPGAQGQDLGYGYTF
TRBD2 TRBJ2-7 - TRBV9 TGTGCCAGCAGCGTTGGGAGGGAGAACGAGCAGTACTTC CASSVGRENEQYF
TRBD1 TRBJ2-7 few TRBV5-1 TGCGCCAGCAGCCCAAAGACAGGGTACGAGCAGTACTTC CASSPKTGYEQYF
- TRBJ1-1 once TRBV7-9 TGTTCCAGCAGCTTAAGACACTCTGAATCTTTCTTT CSSSLRHSESFF
- TRBJ2-7 - TRBV2 TGTGCCAGCAGTGAAGGAGGCCGACCGGTCGACGAGCAGTACTTC CASSEGGRPVDEQYF
- TRBJ1-2 - TRBV7-9 TGTGCCAGCAGCTCTATAGAGGGGGTTTATGGCTACACCTTC CASSSIEGVYGYTF
TRBD1 TRBJ1-1 - TRBV5-1 TGCGCCAGCAGCTATGGGGGACAGGGGGGCACTGAAGCTTTCTTT CASSYGGQGGTEAFF
TRBD1 TRBJ1-2 - TRBV6-1 TGTGCCAGCAGTGAAGCCTGGACAGGGCGTTGTGGCTACACCTTC CASSEAWTGRCGYTF
- TRBJ2-2 - TRBV10-1 TGCGCCAGCAGTCGGGTCTATAATGCCGGGGAGCTGTTTTTT CASSRVYNAGELFF
- TRBJ2-7 - TRBV6-5 TGTGCCAGCAGTTCAGGGGGGACTTCTTCCTACGAGCAGTACTTC CASSSGGTSSYEQYF
- TRBJ2-1 - TRBV11-2 TGTGCCAGCAGCACAAGGGACATCTACAATGAGCAGTTCTTC CASSTRDIYNEQFF
- TRBJ1-1 - TRBV15 TGTGCCACCAGCCCCCATGTCGAGGTTGCGGAGAACACTGAAGCTTTCTTT CATSPHVEVAENTEAFF
TRBD1 TRBJ1-3 - TRBV6-5 TGTGCCAGCAGTTACGACAGGGTTGGTGGAAACACCATATATTTT CASSYDRVGGNTIYF
- TRBJ2-5 - TRBV2 TGTGCCAGCAGTACTGGTCCGACAGGACAAGAGACCCAGTACTTC CASSTGPTGQETQYF
TRBD2 TRBJ2-5 - TRBV2 TGTGCCAGCAGCGCCCCACGGGGACTAGCGGGTAGGCAAGAGACCCAGTACTTC CASSAPRGLAGRQETQYF
TRBD1 TRBJ1-3 - TRBV2 TGTGCCAGCAGTCCGGACAGGGTGGGCACTAACACCATATATTTT CASSPDRVGTNTIYF
- TRBJ1-2 once TRBV5-6 TGTGCCAGCAGCCCCGGCACAGGGCTGAATTATGGCTACACCTTC CASSPGTGLNYGYTF
TRBD2 TRBJ2-7 - TRBV6-5 TGTGCCAGCAGACCTAGCGGGAGGGCGGGCTACGAGCAGTACTTC CASRPSGRAGYEQYF